The entry below gives a single T cell receptor beta chain sequence along with its context. Its antigen is currently not known. Base qualities are not recorded, but no much larger clone differs from it by a single base. This specimen comes from a study of brain T cells in children with intractable seizures (dated by TCRdb to 2020 to 2023). Turning to the overall study: Resected brain tissue from some 56 pediatric epilepsy surgery cases was first screened for immune gene transcripts using a NanoString immunology panel. About 70% of the 12 selected surgery cases also had pre-surgery blood sequenced, which left four cases with brain tissue only. The paper as a whole reports these results and caveats: Sequencing depth differed between pre- and post-surgery blood, so clones missing from the pre-surgery sample may reflect undersampling. The patients' HCMV serostatus was not known, and viral specificity was inferred solely from CDR3 sequence similarity.

Looking up the germline V gene (reference sequence) yields CDR1 SGHNT and CDR2 YYREEE. Its CDR3 holds 16 amino acids, cysteine through phenylalanine. Only CDR3 DNA is held: 48 bases, read in frame from base 1. V was cut back by 2 bases and J by 10 bases, leaving a gap of 24 bases between them. The immunoSEQ assay was used to generate TCR beta chain sequences from genomic DNA. In the paper's pipeline: Any CDR3 sequence that did not begin with the conserved framework cysteine at position 104 was removed by hand. To get clonality, the normalized Shannon's Diversity Index was subtracted from one, giving values from 0 (maximal diversity) to 1 (oligoclonal). Differences in the frequency of the same CDR3 between samples, such as brain versus blood, were assessed with chi-squared comparison-of-proportions tests. Public clonotypes were identified through searches of immuneACCESS, and similarity to known antiviral clonotypes was evaluated with the VDJdb browser. TCRdb took over this immuneACCESS table, retaining in-frame rearrangements with V and J assigned. Such tables are incomplete; in checked studies, under half of the missing clones stem from an unresolved V gene, and the remainder is unexplained. Clonal size and the V and J genes are those of that table, whereas D and trimming came from the DNA. This sample has 110,000 or so clones in its table, and 90% to 95% of those were observed once. The ten largest make up 3.8% of the sample.

The time point label for this specimen denotes: resected brain tissue, or blood drawn just prior to surgery. The surgery cases showing the highest brain T cell transcript signatures were chosen for TCR beta chain sequencing of brain tissue and, when available, of blood. Prior to surgery, the patients had been treated with at least one anti-epileptic drug. The TCR-sequenced patients were children whose drug-resistant epilepsy was caused by tuberous sclerosis complex, focal cortical dysplasia, Rasmussen encephalitis or hemimegalencephaly. Blood samples were drawn just before the epilepsy surgery. Bulk genomic DNA was isolated from unsorted brain tissue and whole blood using the Monarch genomic DNA purification kit.

The sequencing used peripheral blood, collected at surgery. This chain joins TRBV5-4 to TRBJ1-1, with a weak D call of TRBD1 (6 bases match). The origin of this receptor is a boy younger than two with hemimegalencephaly and intractable seizures. The CDR3 sequence is CASSFGNPGGGSIAFF. At the DNA level, the sequence is TGTGCCAGCAGCTTTGGTAATCCCGGGGGCGGCTCGATAGCTTTCTTT.